This record covers a single T cell receptor beta chain. The antigen is undetermined. The data are from a study of lymphopenia after photon versus proton radiotherapy. Study-wide results and limits: Only patients who died were analyzed for survival; proton advantage is unproven. Photon-treated patients lost naive T cells and TCR diversity; proton-treated stayed stable. In patients who died, overall survival fell as post-nadir TCR diversity dropped more. After lymphocyte nadir, photon-treated repertoires showed oligoclonal expansion, especially CD8+ Temra.

TCRdb's copy holds only in-frame clones and misses some; the assay was immunoSEQ multiplex PCR. The table shows 35,000 to 45,000 clones, with over 75% occurring only once. J gave up 0 bases and V 7 bases, and 6 bases lay outside the gene matches. CDR3 size: 13 residues. CDR1 is GTSNPN and CDR2 is SVGIG in the germline V gene (reference sequence). This chain connects TRBV30 to TRBJ2-7, with 7 positions matching TRBD1. This receptor was taken from a woman in her sixties or seventies with pancreatic cancer. Sequences were derived from peripheral blood, sampled from a patient treated with proton-based radiotherapy. The CDR3 reads CASGQKNSYEQYF. DNA for the CDR3: TGTGCCTCGGGACAGAAAAACTCCTACGAGCAGTACTTC.